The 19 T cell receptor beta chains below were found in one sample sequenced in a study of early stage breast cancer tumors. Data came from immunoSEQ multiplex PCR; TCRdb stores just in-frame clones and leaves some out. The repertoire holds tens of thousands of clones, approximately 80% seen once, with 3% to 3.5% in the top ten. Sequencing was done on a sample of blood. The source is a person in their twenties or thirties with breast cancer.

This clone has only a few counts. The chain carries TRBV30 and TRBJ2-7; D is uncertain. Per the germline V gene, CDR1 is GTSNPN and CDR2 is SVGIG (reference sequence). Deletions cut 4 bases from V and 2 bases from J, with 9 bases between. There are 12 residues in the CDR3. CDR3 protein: CAWNRGAYEQYF. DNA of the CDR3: TGTGCCTGGAACAGAGGAGCCTACGAGCAGTACTTC.

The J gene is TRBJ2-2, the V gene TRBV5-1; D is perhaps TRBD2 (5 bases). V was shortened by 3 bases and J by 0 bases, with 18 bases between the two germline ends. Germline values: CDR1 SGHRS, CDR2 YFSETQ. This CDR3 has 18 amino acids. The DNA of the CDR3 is TGCGCCAGCAGCTCAGGAGGTCGACTCGTAACGAACACCGGGGAGCTGTTTTTT. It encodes CASSSGGRLVTNTGELFF.

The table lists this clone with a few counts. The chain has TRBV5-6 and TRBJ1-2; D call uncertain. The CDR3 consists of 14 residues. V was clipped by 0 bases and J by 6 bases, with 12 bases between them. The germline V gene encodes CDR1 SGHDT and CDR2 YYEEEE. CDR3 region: CASSLAGNSHGYTF. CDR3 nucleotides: TGTGCCAGCAGCTTGGCGGGGAACTCTCATGGCTACACCTTC.

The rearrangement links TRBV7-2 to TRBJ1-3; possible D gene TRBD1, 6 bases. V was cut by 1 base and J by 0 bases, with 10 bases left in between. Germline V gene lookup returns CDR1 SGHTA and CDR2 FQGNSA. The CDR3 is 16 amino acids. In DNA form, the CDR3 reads TGTGCCAGCAGCTTAGTGCGGACAGCCTCTGGAAACACCATATATTTT. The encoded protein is CASSLVRTASGNTIYF. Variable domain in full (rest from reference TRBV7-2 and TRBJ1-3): GAGVSQSPSNKVTEKGKDVELRCDPISGHTALYWYRQSLGQGLEFLIYFQGNSAPDKSGLPSDRFSAERTGGSVSTLTIQRTQQEDSAVYLCASSLVRTASGNTIYFGEGSWLTVV.

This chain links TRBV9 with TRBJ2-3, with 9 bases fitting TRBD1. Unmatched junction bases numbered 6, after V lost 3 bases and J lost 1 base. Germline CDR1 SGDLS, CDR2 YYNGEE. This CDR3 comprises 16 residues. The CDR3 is CASSGRRTGGTDTQYF. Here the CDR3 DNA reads TGTGCCAGCAGCGGAAGGAGGACAGGGGGCACAGATACGCAGTATTTT.

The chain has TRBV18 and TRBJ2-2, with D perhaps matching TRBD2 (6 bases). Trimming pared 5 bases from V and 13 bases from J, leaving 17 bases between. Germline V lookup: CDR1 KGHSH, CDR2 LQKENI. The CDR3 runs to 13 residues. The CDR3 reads CASSGDHRGGLFF. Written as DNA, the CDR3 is TGTGCCAGCTCAGGCGACCATCGGGGAGGGCTGTTTTTT.

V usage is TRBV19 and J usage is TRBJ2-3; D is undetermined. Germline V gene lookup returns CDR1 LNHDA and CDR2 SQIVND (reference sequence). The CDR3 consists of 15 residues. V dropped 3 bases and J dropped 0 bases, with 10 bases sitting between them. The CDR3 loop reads CASSMGLTSTDTQYF. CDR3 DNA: TGTGCCAGTAGTATGGGCCTCACTAGCACAGATACGCAGTATTTT.

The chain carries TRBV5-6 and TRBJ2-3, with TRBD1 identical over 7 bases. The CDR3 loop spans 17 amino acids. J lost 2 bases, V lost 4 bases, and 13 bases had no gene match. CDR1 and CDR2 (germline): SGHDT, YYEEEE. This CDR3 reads CASSKQGLLAHTDTQYF. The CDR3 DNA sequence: TGTGCCAGCAGCAAACAGGGGCTGCTAGCACACACAGATACGCAGTATTTT.

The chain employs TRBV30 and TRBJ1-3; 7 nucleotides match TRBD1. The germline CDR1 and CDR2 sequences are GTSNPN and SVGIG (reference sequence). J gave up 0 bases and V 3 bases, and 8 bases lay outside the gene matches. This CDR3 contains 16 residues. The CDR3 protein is CAWSGGTVSSGNTIYF. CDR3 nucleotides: TGTGCCTGGAGCGGGGGGACAGTGAGCTCTGGAAACACCATATATTTT.

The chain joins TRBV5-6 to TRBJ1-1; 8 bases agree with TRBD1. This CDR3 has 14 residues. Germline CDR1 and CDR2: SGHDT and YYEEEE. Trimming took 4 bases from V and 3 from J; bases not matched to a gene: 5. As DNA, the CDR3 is TGTGCCAGCAGCAACGACAGGGGATACACTGAAGCTTTCTTT. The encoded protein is CASSNDRGYTEAFF. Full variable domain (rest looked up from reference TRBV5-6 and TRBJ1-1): DAGVTQSPTHLIKTRGQQVTLRCSPKSGHDTVSWYQQALGQGPQFIFQYYEEEERQRGNFPDRFSGHQFPNYSSELNVNALLLGDSALYLCASSNDRGYTEAFFGQGTRLTVV.

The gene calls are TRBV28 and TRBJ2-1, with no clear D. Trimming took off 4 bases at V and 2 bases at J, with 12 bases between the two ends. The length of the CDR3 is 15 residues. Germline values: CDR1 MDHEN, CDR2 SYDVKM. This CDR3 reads CASSWASGAYNEQFF. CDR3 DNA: TGTGCCAGCAGTTGGGCCTCTGGGGCCTACAATGAGCAGTTCTTC.

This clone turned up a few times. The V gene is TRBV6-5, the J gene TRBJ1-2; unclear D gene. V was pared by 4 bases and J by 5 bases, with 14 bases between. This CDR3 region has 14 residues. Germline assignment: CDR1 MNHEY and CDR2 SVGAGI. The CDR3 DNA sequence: TGTGCCAGCAGTTCCTCCCCGGACTTGTATGGCTACACCTTC. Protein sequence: CASSSSPDLYGYTF.

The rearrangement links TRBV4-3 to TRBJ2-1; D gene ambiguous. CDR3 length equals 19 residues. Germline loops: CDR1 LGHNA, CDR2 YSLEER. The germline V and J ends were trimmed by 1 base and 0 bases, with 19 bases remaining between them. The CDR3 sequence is CASSQVRTYGLSSYNEQFF. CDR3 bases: TGCGCCAGCAGCCAAGTGAGGACGTATGGCTTAAGCTCCTACAATGAGCAGTTCTTC.

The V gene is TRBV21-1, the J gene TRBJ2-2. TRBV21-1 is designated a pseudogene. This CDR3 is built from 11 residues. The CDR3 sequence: CASSTTGELFF. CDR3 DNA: TGTGCCAGCAGCACCACCGGGGAGCTGTTTTTT.

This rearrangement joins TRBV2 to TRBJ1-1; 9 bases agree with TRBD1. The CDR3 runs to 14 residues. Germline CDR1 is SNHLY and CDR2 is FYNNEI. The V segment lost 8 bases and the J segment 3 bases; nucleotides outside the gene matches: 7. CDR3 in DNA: TGTGCCAGCGGAAGGACAGGGGTTGACACTGAAGCTTTCTTT. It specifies CASGRTGVDTEAFF.

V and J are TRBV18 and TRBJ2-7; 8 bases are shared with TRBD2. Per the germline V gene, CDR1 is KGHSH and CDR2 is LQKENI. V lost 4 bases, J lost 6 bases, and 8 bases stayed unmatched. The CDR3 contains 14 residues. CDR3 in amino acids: CASSLGTRVLEQYF. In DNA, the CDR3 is TGTGCCAGCTCACTCGGGACTAGAGTCCTCGAGCAGTACTTC.

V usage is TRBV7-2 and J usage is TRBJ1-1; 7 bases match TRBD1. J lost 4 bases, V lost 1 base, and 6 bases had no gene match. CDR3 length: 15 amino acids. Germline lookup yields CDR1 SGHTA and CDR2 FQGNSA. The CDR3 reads CASSLGDRRATEAFF. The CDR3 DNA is TGTGCCAGCAGCTTAGGGGACAGACGGGCCACTGAAGCTTTCTTT.

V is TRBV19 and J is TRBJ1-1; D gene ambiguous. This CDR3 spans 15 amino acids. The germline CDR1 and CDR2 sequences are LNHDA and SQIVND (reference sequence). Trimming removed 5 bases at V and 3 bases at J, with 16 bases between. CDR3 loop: CASSLPSIGYTEAFF. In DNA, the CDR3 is TGTGCCAGTAGTTTACCGTCAATCGGGTACACTGAAGCTTTCTTT.

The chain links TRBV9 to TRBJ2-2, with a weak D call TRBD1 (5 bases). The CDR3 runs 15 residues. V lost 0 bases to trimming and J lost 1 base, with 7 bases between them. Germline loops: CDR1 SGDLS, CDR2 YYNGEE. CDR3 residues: CASSVAGQNTGELFF. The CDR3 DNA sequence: TGTGCCAGCAGCGTAGCAGGGCAGAACACCGGGGAGCTGTTTTTT.